The 23 T cell receptor beta chains presented below share a single source sample, sequenced in a study of STAT3 mutations in large granular lymphocyte leukemia (dated by TCRdb to between 2018 and 2020). The full study reports these points: At least one immunodominant TCRbeta clonotype was identified in every T-LGLL patient, and multiple immunodominant subclonotypes were identified in about half of the T-LGLL patients.

Libraries were constructed by the immunoSEQ multiplex PCR assay. TCRdb retrieved this table from immuneACCESS and kept in-frame rearrangements only. Not all clones are present; in checked studies, unresolved V genes account for under half, and no reason is known for the remainder. Across this sample there are roughly 12,000 clones, with over 75% seen only once. Jointly, the top ten make up about 86% of the sample. The antigens these receptors bind are not known. Sequenced material: peripheral blood mononuclear cells. All receptors derive from an elderly man with T-cell large granular lymphocyte leukemia. Some clones in this sample may be carry-over from other donors' samples. The age is the age at diagnosis.

This chain joins TRBV5-1 and TRBJ1-6; 9 positions match TRBD1. From germline, CDR1 is SGHRS and CDR2 YFSETQ. With 0 bases clipped from V and 7 bases from J, the junction kept 5 bases outside the gene matches. This CDR3 comprises 16 residues. DNA for the CDR3: TGCGCCAGCAGCTTGGGTAGGACAGGGGACAATTCACCCCTCCACTTT. Translation gives CASSLGRTGDNSPLHF.

The chain couples TRBV30 to TRBJ2-1; D assignment may be TRBD1 or TRBD2 (5 bases each). CDR3 size: 12 residues. CDR1 and CDR2 from the germline V gene are GTSNPN and SVGIG (reference sequence). The V gene lost 2 bases and the J gene lost 8 bases, with 10 bases spanning the gap. CDR3 sequence (DNA): TGTGCCTGGAGTTTGAGGGGCCATGAGCAGTTCTTC. Its protein product is CAWSLRGHEQFF.

V and J are TRBV5-1 and TRBJ2-5, with 7 positions matching TRBD2. CDR1 SGHRS and CDR2 YFSETQ come from the germline V gene. Unmatched junction bases numbered 13, after V lost 3 bases and J lost 2 bases. This CDR3 spans 17 amino acids. CDR3 nucleotide sequence: TGCGCCAGCAGCTCTCTTTTGACTAGCCGTGGGCAAGAGACCCAGTACTTC. Translating gives CASSSLLTSRGQETQYF.

The chain has TRBV7-9 and TRBJ1-2; 12 bases agree with TRBD1. Looked up from germline, CDR1 is SEHNR and CDR2 is FQNEAQ (reference sequence). With V trimmed by 2 bases and J by 7 bases, 5 bases remained unmatched. This CDR3 spans 15 amino acids. DNA for the CDR3: TGTGCCAGCAGCTTATCTGGGACAGGGGGCTTTGGCTACACCTTC. Translating it yields CASSLSGTGGFGYTF.

This chain uses TRBV5-1 with TRBJ2-7, with 10 bases lining up with TRBD1. Losses at the gene ends were 4 bases for V and 4 bases for J; bases not matched to a gene: 8. Germline CDR1 and CDR2: SGHRS and YFSETQ. The CDR3 loop spans 15 amino acids. In DNA form, the CDR3 reads TGCGCCAGCAGCCTGGGACAGGGGAGCCTTTACGAGCAGTACTTC. This gives the protein CASSLGQGSLYEQYF.

The chain uses TRBV5-4 and TRBJ2-2; D not certain. The CDR3 length is 13 residues. Germline-derived CDR1 and CDR2 are SGHNT and YYREEE (reference sequence). V was clipped by 0 bases and J by 5 bases, with 5 bases between them. The CDR3 DNA reads TGTGCCAGCAGCTTGGAACTTACCGGGGAGCTGTTTTTT. The encoded protein is CASSLELTGELFF.

The chain is built from TRBV4-3 and TRBJ2-4; TRBD1 agrees at 8 bases. This CDR3 has 16 residues. J was trimmed by 7 bases and V by 0 bases; bases with no gene match: 8. Germline assignment: CDR1 LGHNA and CDR2 YSLEER. The CDR3 protein is CASSQDYGRGLNIQYF. DNA of the CDR3: TGCGCCAGCAGCCAAGATTATGGCAGGGGGCTCAACATTCAGTACTTC.

The chain couples TRBV7-2 to TRBJ1-2; D is unclear. V lost 3 bases and J 3 bases, leaving 8 bases between the germline ends. The CDR3 runs to 13 residues. From germline, CDR1 is SGHTA and CDR2 FQGNSA. The CDR3 region is CASSLGRYYGYTF. CDR3 coding DNA: TGTGCCAGCAGCTTGGGGAGATACTATGGCTACACCTTC.

The chain joins TRBV6-5 to TRBJ2-7; D is unclear. The length of the CDR3 is 11 residues. The V and J ends lost 2 bases and 2 bases respectively, with 1 base between them. The germline gives CDR1 MNHEY, CDR2 SVGAGI. The CDR3 region is CASSYAYEQYF. As DNA, the CDR3 is TGTGCCAGCAGTTACGCCTACGAGCAGTACTTC.

The rearrangement joins TRBV18 to TRBJ1-2; D not certain. From germline, CDR1 is KGHSH and CDR2 LQKENI. This CDR3 region has 13 residues. V gave up 8 bases and J gave up 5 bases, with 15 bases separating them. The CDR3 coding sequence is TGTGCCAGCCAGGCCCCCGGGGATTATGGCTACACCTTC. Its translation is CASQAPGDYGYTF.

The rearrangement joins TRBV5-1 to TRBJ2-5; weak D call: TRBD1 (5 bases). CDR1 and CDR2 (germline): SGHRS, YFSETQ. V shed 4 bases and J shed 4 bases, with 14 bases lying between them. The CDR3 consists of 14 residues. The CDR3 here is CASSPMTDLETQYF. The CDR3 DNA follows: TGCGCCAGCAGCCCTATGACAGATTTAGAGACCCAGTACTTC.

The rearrangement joins TRBV2 to TRBJ1-1; D is undetermined. Trimming took off 3 bases at V and 4 bases at J, with 9 bases between the two ends. Germline lookup yields CDR1 SNHLY and CDR2 FYNNEI. The CDR3 consists of 13 residues. For the CDR3, the DNA is TGTGCCAGCAGTGACGGTGCGGCCACTGAAGCTTTCTTT. Protein product: CASSDGAATEAFF.

V is TRBV5-1 and J is TRBJ1-1; D remains ambiguous. V was clipped by 2 bases and J by 1 base, with 9 bases between them. Germline CDR1 and CDR2: SGHRS and YFSETQ. The CDR3 runs to 14 residues. CDR3 DNA: TGCGCCAGCAGCTTATATGGAGAGAACACTGAAGCTTTCTTT. Residues: CASSLYGENTEAFF.

This rearrangement joins TRBV6-4 to TRBJ2-7, with 11 bases that match TRBD1. V was clipped by 2 bases and J by 6 bases; unmatched bases: 3. The CDR3 consists of 14 residues. CDR1 is MRHNA, CDR2 SNTAGT, per germline. The CDR3 DNA sequence: TGTGCCAGCAGTGACGGGACAGGGGGGATCGAGCAGTACTTC. Translation gives CASSDGTGGIEQYF.

The chain couples TRBV30 to TRBJ1-5; D uncertain. CDR1 is GTSNPN and CDR2 is SVGIG in the germline V gene (reference sequence). Deletions cut 0 bases from V and 3 bases from J, with 6 bases between. CDR3 length: 13 amino acids. The CDR3 DNA sequence: TGTGCCTGGAGTGTTCTCGACAATCAGCCCCAGCATTTT. Protein product: CAWSVLDNQPQHF.

This clone came up a few times. The same CDR3 is also encoded by other DNA sequences in this sample. The chain recombines TRBV18 with TRBJ1-2; TRBD1 might be the D (5 bases). This CDR3 region has 13 residues. The V and J ends lost 3 bases and 3 bases respectively, with 8 bases between them. The germline V gene has CDR1 KGHSH and CDR2 LQKENI. The CDR3 region has the DNA TGTGCCAGCTCACCTTCGACAGACTATGGCTACACCTTC. Translation gives CASSPSTDYGYTF.

In its sample, this clone was seen once. V and J are TRBV28 and TRBJ2-7, with D maybe TRBD1 (6 bases). Trimming pared 5 bases from V and 0 bases from J, leaving 11 bases between. CDR1 is MDHEN and CDR2 is SYDVKM in the germline V gene. The CDR3 spans 14 residues. CDR3 nucleotides: TGTGCCAGCAGTCGACAGGACGTCTCCTACGAGCAGTACTTC. This translates into CASSRQDVSYEQYF.

The rearrangement joins TRBV12-5 to TRBJ2-7; D may be TRBD1 (6 bases). Germline V gives CDR1 LGHNT, CDR2 FRNRAP. This CDR3 is 14 amino acids long. The V end was cut by 1 base, the J end by 5 bases, with 12 bases between. The chain's CDR3 is CASGLDRAVDEQYF. The CDR3 bases are TGTGCTAGTGGTTTGGACAGGGCGGTCGACGAGCAGTACTTC.

The gene calls are TRBV30 and TRBJ1-1; D call uncertain. Trimming pared 4 bases from V and 2 bases from J, leaving 17 bases between. CDR1 is GTSNPN and CDR2 is SVGIG in the germline V gene (reference sequence). The CDR3 extends over 15 amino acids. CDR3 nucleotide sequence: TGTGCCTGGAACTTACCGGGCCGATCAAACACTGAAGCTTTCTTT. As protein: CAWNLPGRSNTEAFF.

The chain has TRBV15 and TRBJ2-7; no clear D gene. The CDR3 covers 13 residues. The germline V gene encodes CDR1 LNHNV and CDR2 YYDKDF (reference sequence). Deletions cut 1 base from V and 1 base from J, with 5 bases between. In DNA form, the CDR3 reads TGTGCCACCAGCAGAGTCATTTCCTACGAGCAGTACTTC. Translating it yields CATSRVISYEQYF.

The chain joins TRBV28 to TRBJ1-5; D gene ambiguous. This CDR3 spans 12 amino acids. Germline CDR1 MDHEN, CDR2 SYDVKM. Trimming removed 8 bases at V and 3 bases at J, with 8 bases between. CDR3 in amino acids: CASGLTNQPQHF. The CDR3 nucleotides read TGTGCCAGCGGCCTGACCAATCAGCCCCAGCATTTT.

The genes are TRBV6-5 and TRBJ2-7, with a tentative D call TRBD1 (5 bases). CDR3 length: 14 amino acids. From germline, CDR1 is MNHEY and CDR2 SVGAGI. V dropped 3 bases and J dropped 1 base, with 10 bases sitting between them. The CDR3 protein is CASSYGRQSYEQYF. Here the CDR3 DNA reads TGTGCCAGCAGTTATGGGCGACAGTCCTACGAGCAGTACTTC.

CDR3 DNA: TGTGCCATCAGTGTTGCGGGGACGCAGTATTTT. It codes for CAISVAGTQYF. V and J are TRBV10-3 and TRBJ2-3; the D gene is possibly TRBD2 (6 bases). Germline loops: CDR1 ENHRY, CDR2 SYGVKD. The CDR3 has 11 residues. V was trimmed by 4 bases and J by 9 bases, leaving 8 bases between them.